This TCR beta chain appears in the sequencing data of a study of neoadjuvant anti-PD-1 for oral cavity cancer. V gave up 0 bases and J gave up 5 bases, with 13 bases separating them. Germline CDR1 and CDR2: LGHNA and YNFKEQ. The CDR3 runs to 15 residues. The data were produced by immunoSEQ multiplex PCR, yet TCRdb's version contains in-frame clones alone and is incomplete. The sample carries around 60,000 clones, approximately 80% recorded once. The V call is TRBV4-2, the J call TRBJ1-1; D remains unclear. This sequence originates from a person between 40 and 85 years old with oral cavity squamous cell carcinoma. The sample here was PBMCs, taken before nivolumab (anti-PD-1) treatment. The CDR3 nucleotides read TGTGCCAGCAGCCAAGAAGGGCACCCGAGGACTGAAGCTTTCTTT. It translates to CASSQEGHPRTEAFF.